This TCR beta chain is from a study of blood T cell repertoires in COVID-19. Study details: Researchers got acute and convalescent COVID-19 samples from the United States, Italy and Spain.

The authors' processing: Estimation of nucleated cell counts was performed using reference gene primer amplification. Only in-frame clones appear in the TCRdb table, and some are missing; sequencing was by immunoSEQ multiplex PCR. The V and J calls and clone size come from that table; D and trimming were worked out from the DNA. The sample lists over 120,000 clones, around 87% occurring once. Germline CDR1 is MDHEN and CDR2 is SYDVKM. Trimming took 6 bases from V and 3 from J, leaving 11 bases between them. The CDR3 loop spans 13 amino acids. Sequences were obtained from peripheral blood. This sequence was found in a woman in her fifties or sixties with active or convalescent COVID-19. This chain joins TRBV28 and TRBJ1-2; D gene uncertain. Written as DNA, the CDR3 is TGTGCCAGCAGCGGGGTGGAAGACTATGGCTACACCTTC. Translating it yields CASSGVEDYGYTF.